The 3 T cell receptor beta chains below come from one sample, sequenced in a study of blood T cell repertoires in COVID-19. Clones were read by immunoSEQ multiplex PCR, and TCRdb kept only the in-frame ones, dropping some. The table has 140,000 or so clones, approximately 90% seen once. Sequencing input: peripheral blood. These receptors were collected from a woman aged 45-65 years with active or convalescent COVID-19.

The chain joins TRBV4-1 to TRBJ1-1; TRBD1 matches at 8 bases. In germline, CDR1 is MGHRA, CDR2 YSYEKL. The CDR3 has 15 residues. With V trimmed by 4 bases and J by 8 bases, 12 bases remained unmatched. In DNA, the CDR3 is TGCGCCAGCAGCCGCGCGGGGCAGGGGGCCTCAGAAGCTTTCTTT. Protein: CASSRAGQGASEAFF.

The chain couples TRBV4-3 to TRBJ1-2; TRBD1 matches 7 bases. Germline V lookup: CDR1 LGHNA, CDR2 YSLEER. The CDR3 sequence is 16 residues long. V was pared by 0 bases and J by 3 bases, with 7 bases of the junction left unmatched. The CDR3 spells CASSQEGNTGDYGYTF. CDR3 DNA: TGCGCCAGCAGCCAAGAGGGGAACACAGGGGACTATGGCTACACCTTC.

The chain recombines TRBV7-2 with TRBJ1-2, with no clear D. This CDR3 has 14 amino acids. CDR1 and CDR2 (germline): SGHTA, FQGNSA. V was pared by 5 bases and J by 1 base, with 11 bases between. The CDR3 region is CASSLEGRNYGYTF. CDR3 DNA: TGTGCCAGCAGCCTGGAGGGCCGTAACTATGGCTACACCTTC.